The 11 T cell receptor beta chains below come from one sample, sequenced in a study of blood T cell repertoires in COVID-19. The method was immunoSEQ multiplex PCR; TCRdb's version includes in-frame clones alone and lacks a portion of them. The sample lists about 16,000 clones, around 82% occurring once. Sequenced sample: peripheral blood. Receptors were obtained from an elderly man with active COVID-19.

The DNA of the CDR3 is TGTGCCAGCAGACGGGACAGGTCCTCAAAAAAGCAGTACTTC. Protein product: CASRRDRSSKKQYF. This chain uses TRBV6-5 with TRBJ2-7, with 8 nucleotides matching TRBD1. The junction had 12 bases not matched to a gene; V was cut back by 6 bases and J by 8 bases. The CDR3 has 14 residues. Looked up from germline, CDR1 is MNHEY and CDR2 is SVGAGI.

V is TRBV10-3 and J is TRBJ2-6; 8 bases align to TRBD2. Germline assignment: CDR1 ENHRY and CDR2 SYGVKD. There are 16 residues in the CDR3. Trimming cost V 2 bases and J 0 bases; bases outside gene matches: 0. The CDR3 is CAISEGLASGANVLTF. The DNA for the CDR3 is TGTGCCATCAGTGAGGGACTAGCCTCTGGGGCCAACGTCCTGACTTTC.

The chain links TRBV28 to TRBJ2-3; 13 nucleotides align to TRBD2. Looked up from germline, CDR1 is MDHEN and CDR2 is SYDVKM. J lost 4 bases, V lost 7 bases, and 11 bases had no gene match. The CDR3 sequence is 17 residues long. CDR3 sequence: CASTLTPGLAGPDTQYF. The CDR3 coding sequence is TGTGCCAGCACTCTTACCCCGGGACTAGCGGGACCAGATACGCAGTATTTT.

The chain recombines TRBV6-6 with TRBJ2-1; a possible D gene is TRBD2 (5 bases). In germline, CDR1 is MNHNY, CDR2 SVGAGI (reference sequence). The CDR3 contains 14 residues. Trimming stripped 0 bases from V and 7 bases from J, with 10 bases between. The CDR3 sequence: CASSYSGVYNEQFF. The CDR3 DNA is TGTGCCAGCAGTTACTCGGGAGTCTATAATGAGCAGTTCTTC.

A few counts support this clone. The chain combines TRBV4-1 with TRBJ1-1, with a weak D call TRBD1 (5 bases). Trimming removed 0 bases from V and 0 bases from J, with 17 bases in between. CDR1 is MGHRA and CDR2 is YSYEKL in the germline V gene. CDR3 length: 18 amino acids. CDR3 protein: CASSQDLLQGGLNTEAFF. The CDR3 DNA reads as TGCGCCAGCAGCCAAGATCTTCTGCAGGGTGGGCTGAACACTGAAGCTTTCTTT.

This clone was detected only once. The rearrangement links TRBV3-1 (or the pseudogene TRBV3-2) to TRBJ2-7; a weak D match, TRBD2 (7 bases). V lost 7 bases and J lost 4, with 14 bases in between. This CDR3 spans 13 amino acids. Germline values: CDR1 LGHDT, CDR2 YNNKEL (reference sequence). CDR3 nucleotide sequence: TGTGCCAGCACCCCGGAGGGGGGGTACGAGCAGTACTTC. Encoded protein: CASTPEGGYEQYF.

V usage is TRBV7-2 and J usage is TRBJ1-4; D is undetermined. V lost 1 base and J lost 6, with 12 bases in between. Germline CDR1 SGHTA, CDR2 FQGNSA. This CDR3 region has 15 residues. The CDR3 DNA sequence: TGTGCCAGCAGCTTAGTTGGCAGCCAGGATGAAAAACTGTTTTTT. This encodes CASSLVGSQDEKLFF.

CDR3 sequence (DNA): TGCGCCAGCAGCCAAGAGACAGGGCCCATAGAAAAACTGTTTTTT. It is translated as CASSQETGPIEKLFF. The V gene is TRBV4-1, the J gene TRBJ1-4; 7 bases align to TRBD1. This CDR3 contains 15 residues. V trimming: 0 bases; J trimming: 8 bases; junction bases outside the gene matches: 6. Germline CDR1 and CDR2: MGHRA and YSYEKL.

The V gene is TRBV24-1, the J gene TRBJ2-5; TRBD1 matches 10 bases. The CDR3 totals 15 residues. Germline V gives CDR1 KGHDR, CDR2 SFDVKD. V lost 4 bases and J lost 5; bases outside the gene matches: 6. The CDR3 protein is CATSDRGQGSETQYF. The CDR3, as DNA: TGTGCCACCAGTGACCGGGGACAGGGGTCGGAGACCCAGTACTTC.

V gene TRBV28 combines with J gene TRBJ2-7, with unresolved D. The V end was cut by 4 bases, the J end by 4 bases, with 8 bases between. The CDR3 is 12 residues long. CDR1 MDHEN and CDR2 SYDVKM come from the germline V gene. The CDR3 DNA reads as TGTGCCAGCAGTTCGAGCCGATACGAGCAGTACTTC. The encoded protein is CASSSSRYEQYF.

This chain uses TRBV3-1 (or the pseudogene TRBV3-2) with TRBJ2-5; D perhaps matches TRBD2 (6 bases). The V gene's germline CDR1 is LGHDT and CDR2 YNNKEL (reference sequence). There are 15 residues in the CDR3. V was cut by 0 bases and J by 1 base, with 9 bases left in between. The DNA of the CDR3 is TGTGCCAGCAGCCAAGAAGGGACTGGCCAAGAGACCCAGTACTTC. Encoded protein: CASSQEGTGQETQYF.